Following are 28 T cell receptor beta chains from one sample sequenced in a study of shared clonotypes between healthy human individuals. Method: immunoSEQ multiplex PCR; TCRdb's copy keeps in-frame clones and lacks some. The table shows 1.6 million or so clones, with roughly 95% occurring only once. Sequenced sample: naive CD4+ T cells sorted from blood. The subset here: CD45RA+ positively selected. The receptors were sampled from a man between 25 and 39 years old in good health.

CDR3 protein: CASSLIEQYF. The CDR3 DNA reads as TGTGCCAGCAGCCTTATTGAGCAGTACTTC. The chain uses TRBV6-1 and TRBJ2-7; D is unclear. V lost 6 bases and J 7 bases, leaving 7 bases between the germline ends. The CDR3 contains 10 residues. Looked up from germline, CDR1 is MNHNS and CDR2 is SASEGT.

The chain employs TRBV29-1 and TRBJ2-4; 8 bases align to TRBD1. V dropped 3 bases and J dropped 1; count of bases not matched to a gene: 8. This CDR3 region has 16 residues. Germline values: CDR1 SQVTM, CDR2 ANQGSEA. The CDR3 protein is CSVEARGRLAKNIQYF. The DNA for the CDR3 is TGCAGCGTTGAGGCCAGGGGGCGACTTGCCAAAAACATTCAGTACTTC.

The J gene is TRBJ1-2, the V gene TRBV7-9; 8 nucleotides align to TRBD1. Germline CDR1 is SEHNR and CDR2 is FQNEAQ (reference sequence). The CDR3 is 16 residues long. Trimming at V came to 6 bases and at J to 4 bases, leaving 13 bases not matched to a gene. This CDR3 reads CASRLSDRESAYGYTF. CDR3 DNA sequence: TGTGCCAGCAGACTATCGGACAGGGAGTCTGCCTATGGCTACACCTTC.

The chain couples TRBV30 to TRBJ2-5; D is possibly TRBD1 or TRBD2 (5 bases each). The CDR3 extends over 15 amino acids. Trimming pared 3 bases from V and 2 bases from J, leaving 16 bases between. Germline loops: CDR1 GTSNPN, CDR2 SVGIG (reference sequence). The CDR3: CAWRWDGTFQETQYF. The DNA of the CDR3 is TGTGCCTGGAGGTGGGATGGGACCTTTCAAGAGACCCAGTACTTC.

The gene calls are TRBV4-3 and TRBJ2-2; 14 bases map to TRBD2. V lost 6 bases, J lost 6 bases, and 3 bases stayed unmatched. CDR3 length: 15 residues. Germline V gene data show CDR1 as LGHNA and CDR2 as YSLEER. The CDR3 region is CASRRLAGGSGELFF. The CDR3 DNA follows: TGCGCCAGCAGACGACTAGCGGGAGGGTCCGGGGAGCTGTTTTTT.

The CDR3 sequence is CASSFPDRGYGYTF. CDR3 bases: TGTGCCAGCAGTTTCCCAGACAGGGGCTATGGCTACACCTTC. The chain joins TRBV28 to TRBJ1-2; TRBD1 agrees at 8 bases. The CDR3 is 14 residues long. Germline V gene sequence: CDR1 MDHEN, CDR2 SYDVKM. V was clipped by 3 bases and J by 4 bases; unmatched bases: 4.

This clone was recorded once. V gene TRBV6-1 combines with J gene TRBJ2-7; D is possibly TRBD1 (5 bases). The CDR3 consists of 14 residues. Germline loops: CDR1 MNHNS, CDR2 SASEGT. Trimming removed 1 base from V and 7 bases from J, with 14 bases in between. This CDR3 is CASSEDRPPKEQYF. The CDR3 DNA sequence: TGTGCCAGCAGTGAAGACAGGCCCCCTAAAGAGCAGTACTTC.

The chain has TRBV7-9 and TRBJ2-7, with 8 bases that match TRBD2. CDR3 length: 14 residues. The J segment lost 0 bases and the V segment lost 6 bases, leaving 4 bases of the junction unmatched. Germline CDR1 is SEHNR and CDR2 is FQNEAQ (reference sequence). In nucleotides, the CDR3 is TGTGCCAGCAGAGTGAGCGGGAGCTCCTACGAGCAGTACTTC. Its protein product is CASRVSGSSYEQYF.

V is TRBV28 and J is TRBJ1-5; 9 bases are shared with TRBD1. CDR1 MDHEN and CDR2 SYDVKM come from the germline V gene. The CDR3 consists of 17 residues. The V gene end was trimmed by 2 bases and the J gene end by 3 bases; junction bases not matched to a gene: 8. The CDR3 here is CASSLVAGQGSNQPQHF. The CDR3 bases are TGTGCCAGCAGTTTAGTCGCGGGACAGGGATCCAATCAGCCCCAGCATTTT. The full variable domain, with the rest looked up from reference TRBV28 and TRBJ1-5, is DVKVTQSSRYLVKRTGEKVFLECVQDMDHENMFWYRQDPGLGLRLIYFSYDVKMKEKGDIPEGYSVSREKKERFSLILESASTNQTSMYLCASSLVAGQGSNQPQHFGDGTRLSIL.

V and J are TRBV6-9 and TRBJ1-4; D remains unclear. The CDR3 is 15 residues long. V lost 8 bases, J lost 2 bases, and 15 bases lay in between. The germline V gene encodes CDR1 MNHGY and CDR2 SVAAGI. CDR3 in amino acids: CASGAGGCTNEKLFF. The CDR3 nucleotides are TGTGCCAGCGGTGCGGGAGGTTGCACTAATGAAAAACTGTTTTTT.

This rearrangement joins TRBV9 to TRBJ2-4; 7 nucleotides line up with TRBD1. This CDR3 spans 13 amino acids. With V trimmed by 4 bases and J by 9 bases, 7 bases remained unmatched. Germline V gene sequence: CDR1 SGDLS, CDR2 YYNGEE. CDR3 sequence (DNA): TGTGCCAGCAGCCCCGGACAGGCAGGCATTCAGTACTTC. Amino acid sequence: CASSPGQAGIQYF.

The chain has TRBV27 and TRBJ2-1, with D possibly TRBD2 on 6 matching bases. CDR3 length equals 15 residues. Trimming cost V 4 bases and J 2 bases, with 12 bases left between them. Germline lookup yields CDR1 MNHEY and CDR2 SMNVEV (reference sequence). In DNA form, the CDR3 reads TGTGCCAGCAGTTATGAAGGGACTCCCTACAATGAGCAGTTCTTC. Translated, it gives CASSYEGTPYNEQFF.

This chain links TRBV19 with TRBJ2-1; 14 positions agree with TRBD2. Germline trimming cut 5 bases from V and 0 bases from J; bases unmatched to any gene: 9. Germline values: CDR1 LNHDA, CDR2 SQIVND (reference sequence). There are 19 residues in the CDR3. The CDR3 nucleotides read TGTGCCAGTAGTCCTTGGACTAGCGGGAGGCAAAGCTCCTACAATGAGCAGTTCTTC. This codes for CASSPWTSGRQSSYNEQFF.

V gene TRBV11-2 combines with J gene TRBJ1-5; D is undetermined. Looked up from germline, CDR1 is SGHAT and CDR2 is FQNNGV. V was trimmed by 5 bases and J by 2 bases, leaving 16 bases between them. This CDR3 is 16 amino acids long. The CDR3 region has the DNA TGTGCCAGCAGCCCAGCCGGCCCCGGAGGCAATCAGCCCCAGCATTTT. Its translation is CASSPAGPGGNQPQHF.

The chain combines TRBV19 with TRBJ1-5; no clear D. V lost 10 bases and J lost 5, with 15 bases in between. CDR3 length: 13 amino acids. Germline-derived CDR1 and CDR2 are LNHDA and SQIVND (reference sequence). CDR3 DNA sequence: TGTGCCACCCAGAAAGGGATTTATCAGCCCCAGCATTTT. This gives the protein CATQKGIYQPQHF.

This clone has a handful of counts. The chain employs TRBV7-3 and TRBJ2-2; D is unresolved. The CDR3 extends over 14 amino acids. The V end lost 1 base, the J end lost 4 bases, and 7 bases lay between the germline ends. In germline, CDR1 is SGHTA, CDR2 FQGTGA. CDR3 protein: CASSLSSPTGELFF. The DNA of the CDR3 is TGTGCCAGCAGCTTAAGCTCTCCCACCGGGGAGCTGTTTTTT.

This clone occurred once. The rearrangement links TRBV5-5 to TRBJ1-5; 7 bases match TRBD1. The CDR3 runs 14 residues. Trimming at V came to 2 bases and at J to 9 bases, leaving 8 bases not matched to a gene. CDR1 is SGHKS, CDR2 YYEKEE, per germline (reference sequence). CDR3 amino acids: CASSFQGGISPQHF. The DNA of the CDR3 is TGTGCCAGCAGCTTTCAAGGGGGCATATCGCCCCAGCATTTT.

CDR3 DNA sequence: TGTGCCAGCAGCTTGGCGGGGAGGAGTTACTATGGCTACACCTTC. Translated, it gives CASSLAGRSYYGYTF. V is TRBV5-6 and J is TRBJ1-2; D uncertain. CDR1 and CDR2 (germline): SGHDT, YYEEEE. The CDR3 is 15 residues long. V lost 0 bases to trimming and J lost 3 bases, with 12 bases between them.

The CDR3 region is CASSKGGLAGGPTPHNEQFF. The CDR3, as DNA: TGTGCCAGCAGCAAAGGGGGACTAGCGGGAGGTCCCACCCCCCACAATGAGCAGTTCTTC. This sequence joins TRBV21-1 and TRBJ2-1; TRBD2, the D gene given by the table, was not confirmed from the DNA. TRBV21-1 is labeled a pseudogene. The CDR3 is made up of 20 amino acids.

This chain connects TRBV9 to TRBJ2-3, with 7 bases that match TRBD2. CDR1 SGDLS and CDR2 YYNGEE come from the germline V gene. CDR3 size: 16 residues. V dropped 0 bases and J dropped 2; count of bases not matched to a gene: 6. The CDR3 reads CASSVVSGGFTDTQYF. The DNA of the CDR3 is TGTGCCAGCAGCGTAGTTTCGGGGGGATTCACAGATACGCAGTATTTT.

This clone was seen just once. The CDR3 nucleotides are TGTGCCAGCAGGGGGGACAAAAACATTCAGTACTTC. Its protein is CASRGDKNIQYF. The chain employs TRBV6-5 and TRBJ2-4; D is perhaps TRBD1 or TRBD2 (5 bases each). The germline CDR1 and CDR2 sequences are MNHEY and SVGAGI. Trimming took 6 bases from V and 3 from J, leaving 6 bases between them. This CDR3 region has 12 residues.

V gene TRBV9 combines with J gene TRBJ1-1; no clear D. V lost 7 bases, J lost 2 bases, and 12 bases lay in between. From germline, CDR1 is SGDLS and CDR2 YYNGEE. The CDR3 is 13 amino acids. The DNA of the CDR3 is TGTGCCAGCTCCCCTACCTCCAACACTGAAGCTTTCTTT. This translates into CASSPTSNTEAFF.

CDR3 in amino acids: CASSGAVDDTQYF. The CDR3 nucleotides read TGCGCCAGCAGTGGGGCCGTTGACGATACGCAGTATTTT. The rearrangement links TRBV10-1 to TRBJ2-3; D is unclear. Trimming removed 4 bases from V and 6 bases from J, with 11 bases in between. This CDR3 is 13 amino acids long. CDR1 and CDR2 from the germline V gene are WNHNN and SYGVQD (reference sequence).

The genes are TRBV10-3 and TRBJ2-7; 7 positions agree with TRBD1. This CDR3 spans 15 amino acids. Trimming at V came to 4 bases and at J to 0 bases, leaving 6 bases not matched to a gene. Germline V gives CDR1 ENHRY, CDR2 SYGVKD. In DNA form, the CDR3 reads TGTGCCATCAGTGGCCGGGACAGTGGCTCCTACGAGCAGTACTTC. Protein: CAISGRDSGSYEQYF.

The chain has TRBV2 and TRBJ2-1, with D perhaps matching TRBD2 (6 bases). The CDR3 is 17 amino acids. The V end was cut by 6 bases, the J end by 2 bases, with 20 bases between. Germline CDR1 is SNHLY and CDR2 is FYNNEI. The CDR3 here is CASRYPRTGVTYNEQFF. The DNA for the CDR3 is TGTGCCAGCAGGTATCCTAGAACGGGAGTAACCTACAATGAGCAGTTCTTC.

The chain recombines TRBV29-1 with TRBJ2-2; 9 bases agree with TRBD2. CDR1 SQVTM and CDR2 ANQGSEA come from the germline V gene. This CDR3 region has 17 residues. V dropped 6 bases and J dropped 1; count of bases not matched to a gene: 12. Here the CDR3 DNA reads TGCAGCGTCCGCACTGCTTCTAGCGGGGTGAACACCGGGGAGCTGTTTTTT. It yields the protein CSVRTASSGVNTGELFF.

V gene TRBV18 combines with J gene TRBJ2-3, with D maybe TRBD2 (5 bases). The germline gives CDR1 KGHSH, CDR2 LQKENI. CDR3 length equals 15 residues. Trimming cost V 2 bases and J 3 bases, with 12 bases left between them. The CDR3 here is CASSPAFGLTDTQYF. The CDR3, as DNA: TGTGCCAGCTCACCAGCGTTCGGACTGACAGATACGCAGTATTTT.

As regards this clone: Additional DNA sequences in this sample encode the identical CDR3. The rearrangement links TRBV7-2 to TRBJ2-3; D may be TRBD2 (5 bases). Looked up from germline, CDR1 is SGHTA and CDR2 is FQGNSA. Trimming left V 6 bases short and J 6 bases short, with 10 bases between. CDR3 size: 12 residues. This CDR3 is CASSPDWDTQYF. The CDR3 region has the DNA TGTGCCAGCAGTCCGGACTGGGATACGCAGTATTTT.